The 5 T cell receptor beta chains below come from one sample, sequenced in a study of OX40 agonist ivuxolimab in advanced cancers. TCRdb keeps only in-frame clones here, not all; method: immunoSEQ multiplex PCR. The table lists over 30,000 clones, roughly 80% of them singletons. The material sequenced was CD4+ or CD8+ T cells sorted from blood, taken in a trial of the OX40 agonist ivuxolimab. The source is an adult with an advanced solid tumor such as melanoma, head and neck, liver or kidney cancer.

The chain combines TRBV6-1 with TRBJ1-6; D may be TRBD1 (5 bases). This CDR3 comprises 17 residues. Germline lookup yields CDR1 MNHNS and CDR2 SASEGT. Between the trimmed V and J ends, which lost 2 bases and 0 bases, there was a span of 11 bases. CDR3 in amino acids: CASSELGTVSYNSPLHF. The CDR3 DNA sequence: TGTGCCAGCAGTGAATTGGGGACCGTCTCCTATAATTCACCCCTCCACTTT.

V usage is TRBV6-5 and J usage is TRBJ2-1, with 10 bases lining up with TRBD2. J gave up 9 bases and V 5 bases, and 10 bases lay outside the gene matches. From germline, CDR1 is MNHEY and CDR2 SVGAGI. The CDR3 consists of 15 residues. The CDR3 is CASSVTSGISSEQFF. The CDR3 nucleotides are TGTGCCAGCAGTGTAACTAGCGGGATCAGTAGTGAGCAGTTCTTC.

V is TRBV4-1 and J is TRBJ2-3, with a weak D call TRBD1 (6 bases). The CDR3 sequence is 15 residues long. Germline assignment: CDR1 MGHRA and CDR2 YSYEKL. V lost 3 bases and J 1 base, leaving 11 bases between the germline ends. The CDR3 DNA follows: TGCGCCAGCAGCCATGCAGGGGCCGGCACAGATACGCAGTATTTT. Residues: CASSHAGAGTDTQYF.

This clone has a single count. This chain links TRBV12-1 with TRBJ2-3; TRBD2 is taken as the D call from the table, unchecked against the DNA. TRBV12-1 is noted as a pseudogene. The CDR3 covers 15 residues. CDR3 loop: CASSFGGSVLDTQYF. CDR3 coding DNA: TGTGCCAGCAGCTTTGGAGGTAGTGTCCTCGATACGCAGTATTTT.

The CDR3 nucleotides read TGTGCCAGCAGCTTCGGCGGGGGTATCGACGAGCAGTACTTC. This encodes CASSFGGGIDEQYF. V usage is TRBV5-4 and J usage is TRBJ2-7, with 7 bases aligning to TRBD2. Germline assignment: CDR1 SGHNT and CDR2 YYREEE (reference sequence). After removal of 2 bases from V and 5 bases from J, the junction contained 7 bases not matched to a gene. The CDR3 sequence is 14 residues long.